This T cell receptor beta chain appears in the sequencing data of a study of blood T cell repertoires in COVID-19. CDR3 size: 16 residues. V lost 1 base and J 0 bases, leaving 10 bases between the germline ends. Germline-derived CDR1 and CDR2 are MNHNS and SASEGT. Data came from immunoSEQ multiplex PCR; TCRdb stores just in-frame clones and leaves some out. The data hold roughly 200,000 clones, with 75% to 90% observed a single time. The sample consisted of PBMCs or T cells enriched from blood (not recorded which). The chain uses TRBV6-1 and TRBJ2-1, with D possibly matching TRBD2 (7 bases). This clonotype originated in a man in his forties or fifties who had recovered from COVID-19. DNA of the CDR3: TGTGCCAGCAGTGAAGGGGCGGGGGCCTCCTACAATGAGCAGTTCTTC. Translated, it gives CASSEGAGASYNEQFF.